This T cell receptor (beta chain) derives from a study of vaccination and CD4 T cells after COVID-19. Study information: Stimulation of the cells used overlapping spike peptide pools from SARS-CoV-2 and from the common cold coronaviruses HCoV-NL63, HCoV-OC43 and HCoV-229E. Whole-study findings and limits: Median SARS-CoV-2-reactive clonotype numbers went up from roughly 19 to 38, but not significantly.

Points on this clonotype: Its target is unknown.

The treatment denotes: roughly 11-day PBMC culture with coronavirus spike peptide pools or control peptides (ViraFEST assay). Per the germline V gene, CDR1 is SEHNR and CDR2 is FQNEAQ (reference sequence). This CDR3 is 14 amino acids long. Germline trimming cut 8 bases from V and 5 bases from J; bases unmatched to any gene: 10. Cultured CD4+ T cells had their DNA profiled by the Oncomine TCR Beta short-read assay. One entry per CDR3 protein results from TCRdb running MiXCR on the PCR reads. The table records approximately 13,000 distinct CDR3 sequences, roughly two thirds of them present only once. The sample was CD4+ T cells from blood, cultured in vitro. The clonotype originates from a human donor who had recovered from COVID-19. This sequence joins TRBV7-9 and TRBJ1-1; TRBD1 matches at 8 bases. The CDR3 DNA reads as TGTGCCAGCTACTTCGGACAGGGATGGACTGAAGCTTTCTTT. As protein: CASYFGQGWTEAFF.